This TCR beta chain was sequenced during a study of neurological immune-mediated disorders. Stated time point: longitudinal time-point 2. TCRdb used MiXCR to reprocess the 5' RACE reads, holding one entry per CDR3 protein. The repertoire consists of about 60,000 distinct CDR3 sequences, with 9.7% occurring once and the leading ten covering 9.5% to 15%. Germline trimming cut 2 bases from V and 5 bases from J; bases unmatched to any gene: 5. The CDR3 runs to 15 residues. This clonotype has ten or more counts. This clonotype originated in a man younger than 45 in good health. Sequenced sample: PBMCs. This chain connects TRBV12-3 or TRBV12-4 to TRBJ2-1; 8 bases line up with TRBD2. The CDR3 region has the DNA TGTGCCAGCAGTTTACGGGGGACTAGGAACAATGAGCAGTTCTTC. It yields the protein CASSLRGTRNNEQFF.